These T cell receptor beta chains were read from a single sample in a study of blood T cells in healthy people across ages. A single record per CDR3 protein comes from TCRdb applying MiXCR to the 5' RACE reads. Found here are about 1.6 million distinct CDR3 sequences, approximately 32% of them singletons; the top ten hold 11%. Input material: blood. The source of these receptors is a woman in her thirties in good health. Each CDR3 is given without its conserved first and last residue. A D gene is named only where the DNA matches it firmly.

CDR3 protein: SALDGTGRSDYGYT
D gene: TRBD1
V gene: TRBV20-1

CDR3 protein: NAREAGYAYNEQF
D gene: -
V gene: TRBV20-1

CDR3 protein: ATSGADGNYEQY
D gene: -
V gene: TRBV15

CDR3 protein: SGTSGRGGYNEQF
D gene: TRBD2
V gene: TRBV29-1

CDR3 protein: ASSLDLFQPQH
D gene: -
V gene: TRBV11-2

CDR3 protein: ASPKGGYGEDGYT
D gene: -
V gene: TRBV6-1

CDR3 protein: ASSLSGGFTYNEQF
D gene: TRBD2
V gene: TRBV4-2

CDR3 protein: ASSGPEQTYERY
D gene: -
V gene: TRBV7-9

CDR3 protein: ASTKRLQSSGYT
D gene: -
V gene: TRBV5-6

CDR3 protein: ASSLGAGGVGTEAF
D gene: TRBD1
V gene: TRBV5-1

CDR3 protein: ASSPTGTSGSSYNEQF
D gene: TRBD2
V gene: TRBV13